This paragraph covers one T cell receptor beta chain sequence. This record comes from a study of blood T cell repertoires in COVID-19. Background on the study: Some COVID-19 samples were acute and others convalescent; all came from the United States, Italy and Spain. T cells, B-cell-depleted T cells, or PBMCs supplied cDNA or gDNA.

CDR1 and CDR2 from the germline V gene are LNHDA and SQIVND (reference sequence). The CDR3 sequence is 14 residues long. V lost 5 bases and J lost 6, with 16 bases in between. Original data processing: It was from reference gene primer amplification that nucleated cell counts were estimated. Sequencing used immunoSEQ multiplex PCR; TCRdb keeps in-frame clones, though not all of them. The D gene and trimming were derived from the DNA, and the V and J assignments and clone size from that table. Among approximately 290,000 clones listed, 80% to 90% were seen once. The specimen was peripheral blood. The chain recombines TRBV19 with TRBJ2-5; a possible D gene is TRBD2 (6 bases). This clonotype was obtained from a man aged 30 to 39 with acute or convalescent COVID-19. The CDR3 DNA follows: TGTGCCAGTAGTCGACCGGGAGTCATGAAGACCCAGTACTTC. Residues: CASSRPGVMKTQYF.